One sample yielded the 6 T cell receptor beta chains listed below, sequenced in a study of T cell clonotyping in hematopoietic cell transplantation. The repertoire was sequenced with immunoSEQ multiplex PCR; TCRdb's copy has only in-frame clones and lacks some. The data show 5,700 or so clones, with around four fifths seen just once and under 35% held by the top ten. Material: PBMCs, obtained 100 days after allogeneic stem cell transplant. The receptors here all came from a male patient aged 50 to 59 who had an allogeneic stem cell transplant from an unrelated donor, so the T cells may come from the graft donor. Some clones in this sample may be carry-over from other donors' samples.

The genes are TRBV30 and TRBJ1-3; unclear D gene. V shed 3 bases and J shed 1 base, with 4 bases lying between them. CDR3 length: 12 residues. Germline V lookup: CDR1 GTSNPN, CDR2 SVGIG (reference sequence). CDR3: CAWRASGNTIYF. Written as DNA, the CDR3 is TGTGCCTGGAGGGCATCTGGAAACACCATATATTTT.

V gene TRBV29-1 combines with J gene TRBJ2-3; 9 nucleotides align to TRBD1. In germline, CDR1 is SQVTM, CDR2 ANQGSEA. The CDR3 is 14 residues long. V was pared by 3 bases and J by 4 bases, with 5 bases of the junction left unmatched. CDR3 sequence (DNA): TGCAGCGTTGACGGGACAGGGTTTGCAGATACGCAGTATTTT. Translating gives CSVDGTGFADTQYF.

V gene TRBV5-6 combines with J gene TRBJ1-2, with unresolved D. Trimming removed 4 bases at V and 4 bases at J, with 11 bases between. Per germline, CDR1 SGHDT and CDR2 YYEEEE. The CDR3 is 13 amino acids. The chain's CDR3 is CASSLPGSYGYTF. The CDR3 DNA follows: TGTGCCAGCAGCCTTCCGGGCAGCTATGGCTACACCTTC.

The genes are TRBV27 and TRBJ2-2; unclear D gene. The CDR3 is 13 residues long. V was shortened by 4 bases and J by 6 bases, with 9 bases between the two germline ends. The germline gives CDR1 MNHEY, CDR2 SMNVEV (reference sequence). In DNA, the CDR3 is TGTGCCAGCAGTTACACACGGGCCGGGGAGCTGTTTTTT. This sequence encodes CASSYTRAGELFF.

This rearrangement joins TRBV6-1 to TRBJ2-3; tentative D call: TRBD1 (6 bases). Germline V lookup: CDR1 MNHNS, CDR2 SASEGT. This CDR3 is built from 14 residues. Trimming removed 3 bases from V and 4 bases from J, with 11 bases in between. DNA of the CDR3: TGTGCCAGCAGTGATTGGGGGCGGTCAGATACGCAGTATTTT. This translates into CASSDWGRSDTQYF.

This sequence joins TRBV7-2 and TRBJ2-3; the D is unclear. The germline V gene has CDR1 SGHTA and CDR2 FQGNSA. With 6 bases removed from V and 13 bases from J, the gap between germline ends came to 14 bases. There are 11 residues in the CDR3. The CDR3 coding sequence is TGTGCCAGCAGTTCCGCCCAAGTTAAGTATTTT. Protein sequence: CASSSAQVKYF.